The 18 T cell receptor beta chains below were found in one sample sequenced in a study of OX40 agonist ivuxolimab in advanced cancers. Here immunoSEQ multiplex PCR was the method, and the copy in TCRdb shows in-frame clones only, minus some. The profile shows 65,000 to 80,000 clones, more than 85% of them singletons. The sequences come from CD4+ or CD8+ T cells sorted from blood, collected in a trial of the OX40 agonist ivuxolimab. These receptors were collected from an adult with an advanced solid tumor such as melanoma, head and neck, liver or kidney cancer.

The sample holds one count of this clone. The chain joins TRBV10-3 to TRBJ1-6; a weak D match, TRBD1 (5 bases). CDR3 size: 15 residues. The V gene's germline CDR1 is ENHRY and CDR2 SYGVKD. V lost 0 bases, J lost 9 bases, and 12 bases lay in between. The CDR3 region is CAISESGTEFSPLHF. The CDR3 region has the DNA TGTGCCATCAGTGAGTCGGGGACCGAATTTTCACCCCTCCACTTT.

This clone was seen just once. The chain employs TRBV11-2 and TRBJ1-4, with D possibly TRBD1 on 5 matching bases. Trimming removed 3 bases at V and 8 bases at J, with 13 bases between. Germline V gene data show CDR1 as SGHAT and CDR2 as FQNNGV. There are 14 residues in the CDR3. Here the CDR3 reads CASSLALWDEKLFF. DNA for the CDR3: TGTGCCAGCAGCTTGGCCCTCTGGGACGAAAAACTGTTTTTT.

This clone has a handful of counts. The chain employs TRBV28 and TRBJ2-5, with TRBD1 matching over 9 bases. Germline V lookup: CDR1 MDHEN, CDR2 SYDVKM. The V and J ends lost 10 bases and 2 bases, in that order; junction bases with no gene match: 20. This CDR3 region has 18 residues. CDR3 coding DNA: TGTGCCACCACCTCGGGTACAGGGGGCGCGTCAGCTCAAGAGACCCAGTACTTC. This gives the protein CATTSGTGGASAQETQYF.

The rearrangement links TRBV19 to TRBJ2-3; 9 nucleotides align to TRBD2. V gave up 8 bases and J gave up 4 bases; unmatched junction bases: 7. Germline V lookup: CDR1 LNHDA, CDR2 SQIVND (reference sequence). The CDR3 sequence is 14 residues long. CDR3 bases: TGTGCCAGTTCCTTAGCGGGAGTATCAGATACGCAGTATTTT. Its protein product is CASSLAGVSDTQYF.

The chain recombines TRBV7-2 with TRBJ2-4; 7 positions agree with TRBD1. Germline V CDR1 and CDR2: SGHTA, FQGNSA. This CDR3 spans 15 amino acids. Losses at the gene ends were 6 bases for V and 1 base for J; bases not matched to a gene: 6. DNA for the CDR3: TGTGCCAGCAGTAAAGACAGGGCTGCCAAAAACATTCAGTACTTC. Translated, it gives CASSKDRAAKNIQYF.

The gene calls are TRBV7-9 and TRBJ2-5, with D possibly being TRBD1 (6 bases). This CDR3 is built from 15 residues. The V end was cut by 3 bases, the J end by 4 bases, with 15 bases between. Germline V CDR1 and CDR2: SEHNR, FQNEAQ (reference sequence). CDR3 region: CASSLGSGVGETQYF. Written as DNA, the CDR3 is TGTGCCAGCAGCTTGGGGTCAGGGGTTGGAGAGACCCAGTACTTC.

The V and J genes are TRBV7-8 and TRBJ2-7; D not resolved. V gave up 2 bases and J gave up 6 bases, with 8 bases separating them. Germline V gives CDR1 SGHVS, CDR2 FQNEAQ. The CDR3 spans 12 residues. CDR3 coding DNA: TGTGCCAGCAGCTTATGGTCTCTCGAGCAGTACTTC. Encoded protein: CASSLWSLEQYF.

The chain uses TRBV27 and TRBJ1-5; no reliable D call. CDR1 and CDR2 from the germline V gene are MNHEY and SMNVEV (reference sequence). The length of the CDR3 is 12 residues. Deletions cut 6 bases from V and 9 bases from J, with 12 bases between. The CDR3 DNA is TGTGCCAGCAGATCCCGCTTTCGGCCCCAGCATTTT. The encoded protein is CASRSRFRPQHF.

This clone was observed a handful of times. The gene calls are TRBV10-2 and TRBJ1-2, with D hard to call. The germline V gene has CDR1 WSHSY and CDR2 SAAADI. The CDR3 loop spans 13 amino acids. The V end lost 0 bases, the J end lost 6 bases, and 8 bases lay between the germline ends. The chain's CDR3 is CASSESGRHGYTF. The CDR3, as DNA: TGCGCCAGCAGTGAGTCAGGGAGGCATGGCTACACCTTC.

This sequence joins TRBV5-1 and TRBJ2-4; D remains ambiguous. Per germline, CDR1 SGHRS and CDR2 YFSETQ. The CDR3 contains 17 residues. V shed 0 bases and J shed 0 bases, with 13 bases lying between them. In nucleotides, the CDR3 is TGCGCCAGCAGCTTGGACGGGCGAAATCTAGCCAAAAACATTCAGTACTTC. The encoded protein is CASSLDGRNLAKNIQYF.

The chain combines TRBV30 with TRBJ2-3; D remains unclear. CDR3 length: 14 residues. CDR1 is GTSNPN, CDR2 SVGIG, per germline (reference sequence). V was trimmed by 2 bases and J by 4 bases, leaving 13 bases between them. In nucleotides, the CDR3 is TGTGCCTGGAGTCCAGGAATCGGGTCAGATACGCAGTATTTT. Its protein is CAWSPGIGSDTQYF.

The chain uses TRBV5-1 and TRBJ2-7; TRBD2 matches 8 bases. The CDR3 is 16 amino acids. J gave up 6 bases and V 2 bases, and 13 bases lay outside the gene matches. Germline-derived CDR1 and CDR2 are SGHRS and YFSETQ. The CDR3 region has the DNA TGCGCCAGCAGCTTAGGTCGGAGCGGGAGCTTGATCGAGCAGTACTTC. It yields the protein CASSLGRSGSLIEQYF.

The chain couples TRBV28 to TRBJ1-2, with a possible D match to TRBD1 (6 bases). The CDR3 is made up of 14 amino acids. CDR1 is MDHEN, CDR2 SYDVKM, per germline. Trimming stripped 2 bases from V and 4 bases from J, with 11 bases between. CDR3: CASSLDRLGYGYTF. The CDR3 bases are TGTGCCAGCAGTTTAGACAGGTTAGGCTATGGCTACACCTTC.

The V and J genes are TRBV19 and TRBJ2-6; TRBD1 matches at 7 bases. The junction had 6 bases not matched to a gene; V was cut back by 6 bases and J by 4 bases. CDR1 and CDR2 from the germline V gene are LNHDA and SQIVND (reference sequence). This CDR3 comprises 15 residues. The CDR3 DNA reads TGTGCCAGTAGGATGACAGGGTGGGGGGCCAACGTCCTGACTTTC. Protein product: CASRMTGWGANVLTF.

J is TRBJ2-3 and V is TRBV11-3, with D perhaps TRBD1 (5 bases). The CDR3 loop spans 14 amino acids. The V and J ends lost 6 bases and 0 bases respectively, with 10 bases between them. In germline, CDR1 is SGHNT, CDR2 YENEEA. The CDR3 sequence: CASSWGGSTDTQYF. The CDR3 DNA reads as TGTGCCAGCAGTTGGGGCGGAAGCACAGATACGCAGTATTTT.

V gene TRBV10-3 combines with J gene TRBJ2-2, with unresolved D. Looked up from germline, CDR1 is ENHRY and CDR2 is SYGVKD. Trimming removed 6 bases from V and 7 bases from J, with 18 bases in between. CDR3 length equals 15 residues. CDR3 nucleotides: TGTGCCATCAGCGGAAAATTCGGCCTGAACGGGGAGCTGTTTTTT. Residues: CAISGKFGLNGELFF.

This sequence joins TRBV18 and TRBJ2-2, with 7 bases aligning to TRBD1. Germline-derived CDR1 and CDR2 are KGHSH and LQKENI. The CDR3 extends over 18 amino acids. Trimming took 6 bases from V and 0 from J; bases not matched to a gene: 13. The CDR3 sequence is CASSLYRQGTPNTGELFF. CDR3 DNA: TGTGCCAGCTCCCTCTACCGACAGGGAACCCCGAACACCGGGGAGCTGTTTTTT.

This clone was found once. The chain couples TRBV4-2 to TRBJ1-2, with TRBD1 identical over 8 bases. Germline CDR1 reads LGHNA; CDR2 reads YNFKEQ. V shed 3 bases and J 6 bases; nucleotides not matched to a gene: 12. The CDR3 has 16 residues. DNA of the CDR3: TGTGCCAGCAGCCAGGGACAGGCGGTGGGGGGGGATGGCTACACCTTC. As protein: CASSQGQAVGGDGYTF.